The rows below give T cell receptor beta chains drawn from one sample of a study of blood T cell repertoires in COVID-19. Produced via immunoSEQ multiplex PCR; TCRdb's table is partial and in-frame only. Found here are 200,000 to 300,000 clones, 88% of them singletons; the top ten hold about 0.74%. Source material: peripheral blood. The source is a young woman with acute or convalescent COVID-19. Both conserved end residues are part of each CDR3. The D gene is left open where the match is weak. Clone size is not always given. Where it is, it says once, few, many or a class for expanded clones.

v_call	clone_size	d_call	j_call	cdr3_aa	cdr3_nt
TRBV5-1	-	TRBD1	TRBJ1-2	CASTRGNYGYTF	TGCGCCAGTACCAGGGGGAACTATGGCTACACCTTC
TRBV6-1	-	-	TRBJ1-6	CASSGHRGSYNSPLHF	TGTGCCAGCAGTGGACATCGGGGTTCCTATAATTCACCCCTCCACTTT
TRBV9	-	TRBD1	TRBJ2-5	CASSPAGTGGRETQYF	TGTGCCAGCAGCCCGGCTGGGACAGGGGGTCGGGAGACCCAGTACTTC
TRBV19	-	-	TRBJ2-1	CASSIGQVNEQFF	TGTGCCAGTAGTATAGGGCAGGTAAATGAGCAGTTCTTC
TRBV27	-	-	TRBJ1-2	CASSLLGNGGYTF	TGTGCCAGCAGTTTGCTCGGGAATGGGGGCTACACCTTC
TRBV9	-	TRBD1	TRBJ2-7	CASSSGTGGMYEQYF	TGTGCCAGCAGCTCCGGGACAGGGGGGATGTACGAGCAGTACTTC
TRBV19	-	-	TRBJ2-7	CASSQNHYEQYF	TGTGCCAGTAGTCAGAATCACTACGAGCAGTACTTC
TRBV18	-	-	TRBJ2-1	CASSQISASSYNEQFF	TGTGCCAGCTCACAGATTAGCGCGAGCTCCTACAATGAGCAGTTCTTC
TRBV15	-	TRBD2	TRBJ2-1	CATSRVGLAGDHEQFF	TGTGCCACCAGCAGAGTGGGACTAGCGGGAGACCATGAGCAGTTCTTC
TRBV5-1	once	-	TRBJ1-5	CASSVYGSNQPQHF	TGCGCCAGCAGCGTTTACGGTAGCAATCAGCCCCAGCATTTT
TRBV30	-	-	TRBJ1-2	CAWSAVRGSGYTF	TGTGCCTGGAGCGCCGTTCGGGGTAGTGGCTACACCTTC
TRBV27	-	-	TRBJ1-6	CASSWSSYNSPLHF	TGTGCCAGCAGTTGGAGTTCCTATAATTCACCCCTCCACTTT
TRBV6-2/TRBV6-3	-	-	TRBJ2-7	CASSPGTRSGEQYF	TGTGCCAGCAGCCCCGGGACACGGTCGGGGGAGCAGTACTTC
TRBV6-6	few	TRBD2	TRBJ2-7	CASNLAGAYEQYF	TGTGCCAGCAATCTAGCGGGAGCCTACGAGCAGTACTTC
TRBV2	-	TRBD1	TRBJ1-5	CASSGQGSNQPQHF	TGTGCCAGCAGCGGACAGGGATCGAATCAGCCCCAGCATTTT
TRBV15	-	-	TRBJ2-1	CATSRSLADYNEQFF	TGTGCCACCAGCAGGTCCTTAGCGGATTACAATGAGCAGTTCTTC
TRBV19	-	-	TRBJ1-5	CASTTIAPGQNNQPQHF	TGTGCCAGTACCACTATTGCACCGGGACAAAACAATCAGCCCCAGCATTTT
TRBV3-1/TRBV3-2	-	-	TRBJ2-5	CASSQDGPGRETQYF	TGTGCCAGCAGCCAAGATGGTCCGGGGAGGGAGACCCAGTACTTC
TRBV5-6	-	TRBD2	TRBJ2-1	CASSLIGLALGNEQFF	TGTGCCAGCAGCCTAATAGGACTAGCGTTAGGCAATGAGCAGTTCTTC
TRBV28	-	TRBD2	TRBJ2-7	CASFPSGSLMHEQYF	TGTGCCAGCTTTCCTAGCGGGAGTTTAATGCACGAGCAGTACTTC
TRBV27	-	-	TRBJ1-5	CASSLSIDFAQPQHF	TGTGCCAGCAGTTTATCCATCGACTTCGCCCAGCCCCAGCATTTT
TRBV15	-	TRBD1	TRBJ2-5	CATSRSGTGLGETQYF	TGTGCCACCAGCAGATCCGGGACAGGGCTGGGAGAGACCCAGTACTTC
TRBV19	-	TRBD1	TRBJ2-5	CASSPRQGETQYF	TGTGCCAGTAGTCCCCGACAGGGAGAGACCCAGTACTTC
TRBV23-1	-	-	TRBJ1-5	CARIPGNNQPQHF	TGCGCCAGAATACCAGGGAACAATCAGCCCCAGCATTTT
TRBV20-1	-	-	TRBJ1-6	CSASLGVGNSPLHF	TGCAGTGCTAGTCTCGGGGTTGGTAATTCACCCCTCCACTTT
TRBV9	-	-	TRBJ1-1	CASSVASGGTEAFF	TGTGCCAGCAGCGTAGCTTCCGGGGGTACTGAAGCTTTCTTT
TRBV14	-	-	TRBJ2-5	CASSPGQPTETQYF	TGTGCCAGCAGCCCCGGACAGCCTACAGAGACCCAGTACTTC
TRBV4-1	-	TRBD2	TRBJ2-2	CASSQDPGGGGELFF	TGCGCCAGCAGCCAAGACCCGGGGGGTGGCGGGGAGCTGTTTTTT